The 15 T cell receptor beta chains in this list originate from one sample, sequenced in a study of blood T cell repertoires in COVID-19. The repertoire was sequenced with immunoSEQ multiplex PCR; TCRdb's copy has only in-frame clones and lacks some. Here the sample spans 300,000 to 350,000 clones, approximately 84% being singletons. The sequencing sample was made of PBMCs or T cells enriched from blood (not recorded which). The receptors here all came from a woman younger than 45 who had recovered from COVID-19.

The CDR3 sequence is CASSPLTGNTEAFF. Here the CDR3 DNA reads TGTGCCAGCAGCCCATTGACAGGGAACACTGAAGCTTTCTTT. This chain joins TRBV7-2 and TRBJ1-1; tentatively, D is TRBD1 (6 bases). The V end lost 5 bases, the J end lost 1 base, and 11 bases lay between the germline ends. Germline CDR1 SGHTA, CDR2 FQGNSA. CDR3 length: 14 residues.

The chain recombines TRBV30 with TRBJ2-1; a weak D match, TRBD1 (5 bases). Per germline, CDR1 GTSNPN and CDR2 SVGIG (reference sequence). The CDR3 length is 13 residues. V lost 2 bases to trimming and J lost 8 bases, with 13 bases between them. CDR3 sequence: CAWSSLSRDEQFF. CDR3 bases: TGTGCCTGGAGTAGTTTAAGCAGGGATGAGCAGTTCTTC.

This clone was counted a single time. The gene calls are TRBV12-5 and TRBJ2-3, with D possibly matching TRBD2 (6 bases). With 6 bases removed from V and 2 bases from J, the gap between germline ends came to 15 bases. The CDR3 totals 15 residues. Germline CDR1 reads LGHNT; CDR2 reads FRNRAP. The CDR3 region is CASGLEAGPTDTQYF. The CDR3, as DNA: TGTGCTAGTGGCCTTGAGGCGGGGCCCACAGATACGCAGTATTTT.

This clone was counted only a few times. The rearrangement links TRBV10-1 to TRBJ2-5; D unclear. Germline CDR1 is WNHNN and CDR2 is SYGVQD (reference sequence). This CDR3 spans 15 amino acids. The germline V and J ends were trimmed by 8 bases and 1 base, with 17 bases remaining between them. The CDR3 DNA sequence: TGCGCCAGCCCCCCTAGACCCACTCCCCAAGAGACCCAGTACTTC. The encoded protein is CASPPRPTPQETQYF.

On this clone: The sample carries other DNA sequences with the same CDR3. The chain joins TRBV29-1 to TRBJ1-3, with D uncertain. V lost 3 bases and J lost 3, with 3 bases in between. The CDR3 has 11 residues. The germline V gene encodes CDR1 SQVTM and CDR2 ANQGSEA. CDR3 sequence: CSVDLGNTIYF. The CDR3 DNA sequence: TGCAGCGTTGATCTTGGAAACACCATATATTTT.

This chain links TRBV19 with TRBJ1-5; no clear D gene. Germline CDR1 LNHDA, CDR2 SQIVND (reference sequence). The CDR3 covers 17 residues. The V end was cut by 6 bases, the J end by 4 bases, with 22 bases between. CDR3 amino acids: CASSPRSSGGRNQPQHF. DNA for the CDR3: TGTGCCAGTAGCCCTCGGTCAAGCGGTGGAAGGAATCAGCCCCAGCATTTT. The full variable domain, rest sourced from reference TRBV19 and TRBJ1-5, is DGGITQSPKYLFRKEGQNVTLSCEQNLNHDAMYWYRQDPGQGLRLIYYSQIVNDFQKGDIAEGYSVSREKKESFPLTVTSAQKNPTAFYLCASSPRSSGGRNQPQHFGDGTRLSIL.

This chain links TRBV18 with TRBJ1-2; D gene uncertain. Germline CDR1 KGHSH, CDR2 LQKENI. The CDR3 runs to 14 residues. Between the trimmed V and J ends, which lost 3 bases and 5 bases, there was a span of 13 bases. Here the CDR3 DNA reads TGTGCCAGCTCACCCCGGGAAGAAACTTATGGCTACACCTTC. Translated, it gives CASSPREETYGYTF.

V usage is TRBV9 and J usage is TRBJ1-1; 12 bases are a match to TRBD1. V was pared by 2 bases and J by 3 bases, with 8 bases of the junction left unmatched. The CDR3 length is 17 residues. Germline lookup yields CDR1 SGDLS and CDR2 YYNGEE. This chain's CDR3 is CASSVGTGGGVHTEAFF. The CDR3 DNA reads as TGTGCCAGCAGCGTGGGGACAGGGGGCGGGGTCCACACTGAAGCTTTCTTT.

This chain connects TRBV5-4 to TRBJ2-2; 10 positions match TRBD1. This CDR3 comprises 16 residues. Germline lookup yields CDR1 SGHNT and CDR2 YYREEE (reference sequence). Trimming removed 4 bases from V and 6 bases from J; junction bases left unmatched: 9. The CDR3 DNA reads TGTGCCAGCAGCATACACTCCGGGACAGGGGCCGGGGAGCTGTTTTTT. Translation: CASSIHSGTGAGELFF.

V gene TRBV11-2 combines with J gene TRBJ2-3; tentatively, D is TRBD2 (7 bases). The CDR3 runs to 15 residues. Germline V gene data show CDR1 as SGHAT and CDR2 as FQNNGV. Trimming removed 7 bases from V and 2 bases from J, with 16 bases in between. The CDR3 sequence is CASNTHGGPTDTQYF. As DNA, the CDR3 is TGTGCCAGCAACACACACGGGGGGCCCACAGATACGCAGTATTTT.

This chain joins TRBV10-1 and TRBJ1-1; 10 nucleotides match TRBD1. Per germline, CDR1 WNHNN and CDR2 SYGVQD (reference sequence). Trimming at V came to 1 base and at J to 10 bases, leaving 6 bases not matched to a gene. The CDR3 is made up of 14 amino acids. In nucleotides, the CDR3 is TGCGCCAGCAGTGAGTACGACAGGGGGCTTGGAGCTTTCTTT. Its protein product is CASSEYDRGLGAFF.

The V gene is TRBV4-1, the J gene TRBJ1-1; D may be TRBD1 (5 bases). The V end was cut by 2 bases, the J end by 0 bases, with 10 bases between. Germline-derived CDR1 and CDR2 are MGHRA and YSYEKL. There are 15 residues in the CDR3. CDR3 loop: CASSQTDRMNTEAFF. Written as DNA, the CDR3 is TGCGCCAGCAGCCAAACAGACAGAATGAACACTGAAGCTTTCTTT.

This chain uses TRBV2 with TRBJ1-2; 7 bases fit TRBD1. The CDR3 runs 16 residues. J lost 0 bases, V lost 4 bases, and 8 bases had no gene match. Germline values: CDR1 SNHLY, CDR2 FYNNEI. CDR3 in amino acids: CASSVQGLVPNYGYTF. The CDR3 DNA reads TGTGCCAGCAGTGTACAGGGGCTTGTTCCTAACTATGGCTACACCTTC.

This rearrangement joins TRBV28 to TRBJ1-4; D unresolved. The CDR3 is made up of 14 amino acids. Germline-derived CDR1 and CDR2 are MDHEN and SYDVKM. Trimming pared 2 bases from V and 7 bases from J, leaving 11 bases between. The CDR3 nucleotides are TGTGCCAGCAGTTTAAGCGGGGAGACTGAAAAACTGTTTTTT. Its translation: CASSLSGETEKLFF.

The V and J genes are TRBV5-1 and TRBJ2-1; 13 bases are a match to TRBD2. Germline V CDR1 and CDR2: SGHRS, YFSETQ. V lost 4 bases, J lost 5 bases, and 12 bases stayed unmatched. The CDR3 loop spans 18 amino acids. CDR3 nucleotides: TGCGCCAGCAGCGCCTACCCCTCCACTAGCGGGGGGGACAATGAGCAGTTCTTC. Translating it yields CASSAYPSTSGGDNEQFF.